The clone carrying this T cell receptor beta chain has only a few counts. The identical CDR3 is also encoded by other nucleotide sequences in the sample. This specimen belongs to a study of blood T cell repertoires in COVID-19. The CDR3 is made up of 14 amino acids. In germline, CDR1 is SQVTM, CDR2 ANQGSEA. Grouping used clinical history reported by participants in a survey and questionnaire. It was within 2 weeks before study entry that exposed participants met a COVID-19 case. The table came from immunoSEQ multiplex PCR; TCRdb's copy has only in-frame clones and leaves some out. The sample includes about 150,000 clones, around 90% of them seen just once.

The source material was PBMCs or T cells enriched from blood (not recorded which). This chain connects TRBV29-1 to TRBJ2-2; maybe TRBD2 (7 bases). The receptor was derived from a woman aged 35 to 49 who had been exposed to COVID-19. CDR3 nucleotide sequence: TGCACCTATTGGGGGGGGCTGGGGAACGGGGAGCTGTTTTTT. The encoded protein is CTYWGGLGNGELFF.